This entry lists 18 T cell receptor beta chains sequenced from one sample in a study of human T cells and chemical hapten exposure. Each CDR3 protein is one row after TCRdb ran MiXCR on the RACE reads. The table records about 79,000 distinct CDR3 sequences, 7% to 9% of them present only once. Time point given: healthy volunteer bleed at 6 weeks. Unseparated into fractions, whole blood served as the source from which total RNA was extracted. The sequenced sample was whole blood. These receptors all come from a male donor in good health. Some clones in this sample may be carry-over from other donors' samples.

CDR3 coding DNA: TGTGCCAGCAGCAACCGGACTCGGACTAGCACAGATACGCAGTATTTT. Translating gives CASSNRTRTSTDTQYF. The chain recombines TRBV9 with TRBJ2-3; maybe TRBD2 (5 bases). Germline CDR1 reads SGDLS; CDR2 reads YYNGEE. The CDR3 consists of 16 residues. Trimming took off 4 bases at V and 0 bases at J, with 15 bases between the two ends.

The chain links TRBV2 to TRBJ1-6; 9 positions agree with TRBD1. CDR3 size: 14 residues. Germline trimming cut 6 bases from V and 10 bases from J; bases unmatched to any gene: 7. CDR1 is SNHLY, CDR2 FYNNEI, per germline. CDR3 sequence reads: CASRPGQGWSPLHF. CDR3 DNA sequence: TGTGCCAGCAGGCCGGGACAGGGTTGGTCACCCCTCCACTTT.

The rearrangement uses TRBV29-1 and TRBJ2-1; maybe TRBD1 (6 bases). The length of the CDR3 is 17 residues. The germline V gene encodes CDR1 SQVTM and CDR2 ANQGSEA. Trimming left V 0 bases short and J 8 bases short, with 23 bases between. CDR3 loop: CSVEDFPPSSGADEQFF. The CDR3, as DNA: TGCAGCGTTGAAGATTTTCCCCCATCATCAGGGGCCGATGAGCAGTTCTTC.

V is TRBV28 and J is TRBJ1-1; maybe TRBD1 (6 bases). The CDR3 is 15 amino acids. CDR1 is MDHEN and CDR2 is SYDVKM in the germline V gene. Trimming took 6 bases from V and 2 from J, leaving 16 bases between them. The CDR3 bases are TGTGCCAGCAGACCTGCGGGACAACTTAACACTGAAGCTTTCTTT. This gives the protein CASRPAGQLNTEAFF.

V usage is TRBV2 and J usage is TRBJ1-2; 8 nucleotides match TRBD1. The CDR3 loop spans 16 amino acids. Losses at the gene ends were 6 bases for V and 3 bases for J; bases not matched to a gene: 12. Germline CDR1 and CDR2: SNHLY and FYNNEI. The CDR3 loop reads CASREIQGVLDYGYTF. As DNA, the CDR3 is TGTGCCAGCAGGGAGATACAGGGGGTATTGGACTATGGCTACACCTTC. Complete variable domain (other parts from reference TRBV2 and TRBJ1-2): EPEVTQTPSHQVTQMGQEVILRCVPISNHLYFYWYRQILGQKVEFLVSFYNNEISEKSEIFDDQFSVERPDGSNFTLKIRSTKLEDSAMYFCASREIQGVLDYGYTFGSGTRLTVV.

There are a few counts of this clonotype. The gene calls are TRBV29-1 and TRBJ1-1, with 7 bases that match TRBD1. The germline V gene encodes CDR1 SQVTM and CDR2 ANQGSEA. V lost 5 bases and J lost 3; bases outside the gene matches: 9. CDR3 length: 14 residues. The CDR3 bases are TGCAGCGTTAGTCCCCAGGGGGGGTACACTGAAGCTTTCTTT. It encodes CSVSPQGGYTEAFF. Together with reference TRBV29-1 and TRBJ1-1, the CDR3 gives the full variable domain: SAVISQKPSRDICQRGTSLTIQCQVDSQVTMMFWYRQQPGQSLTLIATANQGSEATYESGFVIDKFPISRPNLTFSTLTVSNMSPEDSSIYLCSVSPQGGYTEAFFGQGTRLTVV.

This clonotype was observed many times. This chain links TRBV6-5 with TRBJ1-1; TRBD1 matches at 8 bases. The CDR3 covers 14 residues. Trimming removed 7 bases from V and 5 bases from J; junction bases left unmatched: 9. In germline, CDR1 is MNHEY, CDR2 SVGAGI. This CDR3 is CASTGQGRGTEAFF. In DNA form, the CDR3 reads TGTGCCAGCACCGGACAGGGACGGGGGACTGAAGCTTTCTTT.

In its sample, this clonotype was seen a few times. The chain links TRBV4-1 to TRBJ2-3; TRBD2 aligns across 10 bases. The trim removed 7 bases at V and 5 bases at J, leaving 9 bases unmatched. The germline CDR1 and CDR2 sequences are MGHRA and YSYEKL. The CDR3 length is 15 residues. CDR3 nucleotides: TGCGCCAGCAAGTATATGGCTAGCGGGAGAGATACGCAGTATTTT. Protein sequence: CASKYMASGRDTQYF.

This clonotype was seen more than once but under ten times. The chain recombines TRBV7-9 with TRBJ1-6; D possibly corresponds to TRBD1 (6 bases). Germline loops: CDR1 SEHNR, CDR2 FQNEAQ (reference sequence). V lost 5 bases, J lost 8 bases, and 16 bases lay in between. This CDR3 has 15 amino acids. This CDR3 reads CASSPGNRDDSPLHF. The CDR3 nucleotides are TGTGCCAGCAGCCCCGGGAACAGGGACGATTCACCCCTCCACTTT.

This clonotype was found many times. The chain employs TRBV2 and TRBJ2-3; 10 bases agree with TRBD2. Germline V gene lookup returns CDR1 SNHLY and CDR2 FYNNEI. V was pared by 7 bases and J by 3 bases, with 7 bases of the junction left unmatched. This CDR3 has 15 residues. Here the CDR3 reads CASTTSGVKTDTQYF. The CDR3 DNA sequence: TGTGCCAGCACAACTAGCGGGGTAAAGACAGATACGCAGTATTTT.

In its sample, this clonotype was seen a few times. The chain carries TRBV27 and TRBJ2-2; the D gene is possibly TRBD1 (5 bases). The ends were cut back, 5 bases at V and 5 bases at J, with 12 bases in the middle. Germline CDR1 MNHEY, CDR2 SMNVEV (reference sequence). The CDR3 has 14 amino acids. CDR3 amino acids: CASSLGARTGELFF. The CDR3 region has the DNA TGTGCCAGCAGTCTAGGGGCTAGGACCGGGGAGCTGTTTTTT.

This rearrangement joins TRBV7-2 to TRBJ2-1, with 10 bases fitting TRBD2. Germline CDR1 is SGHTA and CDR2 is FQGNSA. Trimming removed 5 bases from V and 6 bases from J; junction bases left unmatched: 7. CDR3 length equals 15 residues. For the CDR3, the DNA is TGTGCCAGCAGCCCCCTAGCGGGAGATCTCAATGAGCAGTTCTTC. Translated, it gives CASSPLAGDLNEQFF.

This clonotype has at least ten counts. The chain carries TRBV7-8 and TRBJ2-6, with TRBD1 as a possible D gene (6 bases). The germline CDR1 and CDR2 sequences are SGHVS and FQNEAQ. The V and J ends lost 2 bases and 1 base respectively, with 15 bases between them. This CDR3 is 18 amino acids long. CDR3 loop: CASSLRQAVGSGANVLTF. The DNA of the CDR3 is TGTGCCAGCAGCTTAAGACAGGCCGTGGGGTCTGGGGCCAACGTCCTGACTTTC.

The chain links TRBV7-9 to TRBJ2-3; unclear D gene. CDR1 and CDR2 from the germline V gene are SEHNR and FQNEAQ (reference sequence). The CDR3 covers 15 residues. V was clipped by 7 bases and J by 3 bases, with 17 bases between them. Here the CDR3 DNA reads TGTGCCAGCACCCCCCTCTGGGAAGGGACAGATACGCAGTATTTT. This gives the protein CASTPLWEGTDTQYF. The whole variable domain, filled in from reference TRBV7-9 and TRBJ2-3, reads DTGVSQNPRHKITKRGQNVTFRCDPISEHNRLYWYRQTLGQGPEFLTYFQNEAQLEKSRLLSDRFSAERPKGSFSTLEIQRTEQGDSAMYLCASTPLWEGTDTQYFGPGTRLTVL.

As to this clonotype: Given the absence of the conserved phenylalanine or tryptophan at the CDR3 end, a read error is likely. The J gene is TRBJ1-1, the V gene TRBV6-1; TRBD1 might be the D (5 bases). CDR1 and CDR2 from the germline V gene are MNHNS and SASEGT. Trimming took off 7 bases at V and 4 bases at J, with 7 bases between the two ends. The CDR3 has 11 amino acids. CDR3 amino acids: CASTRGTEAFL. CDR3 sequence (DNA): TGTGCCAGCACGAGGGGCACTGAAGCTTTCTTA.

The chain has TRBV18 and TRBJ1-2; D is unresolved. Trimming took off 3 bases at V and 8 bases at J, with 10 bases between the two ends. Germline V gene data show CDR1 as KGHSH and CDR2 as LQKENI. This CDR3 spans 12 amino acids. The CDR3 here is CASSPAAEGYTF. The CDR3 DNA follows: TGTGCCAGCTCACCGGCGGCGGAAGGCTACACCTTC.

In this sample, this clonotype turned up a few times. This chain links TRBV7-2 with TRBJ2-7; 7 bases agree with TRBD1. Looked up from germline, CDR1 is SGHTA and CDR2 is FQGNSA. The CDR3 is made up of 14 amino acids. V trimming: 3 bases; J trimming: 6 bases; junction bases outside the gene matches: 8. As DNA, the CDR3 is TGTGCCAGCAGCTTCCGGGACAGCCTGGGCGAGCAGTACTTC. Its translation is CASSFRDSLGEQYF.

The chain is built from TRBV5-5 and TRBJ1-6; possibly TRBD1 for D (5 bases). The length of the CDR3 is 16 residues. Deletions cut 6 bases from V and 6 bases from J, with 19 bases between. Germline CDR1 SGHKS, CDR2 YYEKEE (reference sequence). The CDR3: CASKLRAEYFNSPLHF. The CDR3 DNA reads as TGTGCCAGCAAGCTCAGGGCGGAATATTTTAATTCACCCCTCCACTTT.